Each of the 29 T cell receptor beta chains below was sequenced from the same sample in a study of blood T cells in healthy people across ages. Primed by a sample-barcoded 5' primer and a J-beta primer mix, a second PCR proceeded for about 6 to 11 cycles. From the 5' RACE reads, TCRdb called clonotypes with MiXCR, one entry per CDR3 protein. The sample has about 2 million distinct CDR3 sequences, 49% seen once. What was sequenced was blood. The receptors here all came from a woman aged 40 to 49 in good health.

On this clonotype itself: One end of the junction fails to match germline, which may point to a read error. The gene calls are TRBV7-2 and TRBJ2-3, with 14 positions matching TRBD2. The CDR3 contains 18 residues. CDR1 and CDR2 (germline): SGHTA, FQGNSA. The CDR3 sequence is CAGSLVSGTSGGPDTQYF. The DNA for the CDR3 is TGTGCCGGCAGCTTAGTTTCGGGGACTAGCGGGGGACCAGATACGCAGTATTTT. The variable domain in full, completed from reference TRBV7-2 and TRBJ2-3, reads GAGVSQSPSNKVTEKGKDVELRCDPISGHTALYWYRQSLGQGLEFLIYFQGNSAPDKSGLPSDRFSAERTGGSVSTLTIQRTQQEDSAVYLCAGSLVSGTSGGPDTQYFGPGTRLTVL.

The V call is TRBV20-1, the J call TRBJ1-2; D possibly corresponds to TRBD1 (6 bases). V lost 2 bases and J lost 1, with 17 bases in between. Germline-derived CDR1 and CDR2 are DFQATT and SNEGSKA (reference sequence). The CDR3 runs 16 residues. CDR3 coding DNA: TGCAGTGCTAGAAAGGGGGGGCGCTTAGGTAACTATGGCTACACCTTC. This translates into CSARKGGRLGNYGYTF.

This sequence joins TRBV27 and TRBJ2-7, with 9 nucleotides matching TRBD2. V shed 5 bases, J shed 6 bases, and the junction held 11 bases outside the gene matches. CDR3 size: 15 residues. Germline CDR1 reads MNHEY; CDR2 reads SMNVEV (reference sequence). The CDR3 nucleotides read TGTGCCAGCAGTCCTACAATAGCGGGGGATCTCGAGCAGTACTTC. Translating gives CASSPTIAGDLEQYF.

This chain uses TRBV29-1 with TRBJ2-3; 11 positions agree with TRBD1. The CDR3 is made up of 13 amino acids. J lost 5 bases, V lost 8 bases, and 6 bases had no gene match. Germline V lookup: CDR1 SQVTM, CDR2 ANQGSEA. CDR3: CSTWTGGGDTQYF. The DNA for the CDR3 is TGCAGCACCTGGACAGGGGGCGGAGATACGCAGTATTTT.

For the CDR3, the DNA is TGTGCCAGCAGCATCAGGAATGAGCAGTACTTC. Translation: CASSIRNEQYF. V usage is TRBV5-6 and J usage is TRBJ2-7, with D hard to call. Per the germline V gene, CDR1 is SGHDT and CDR2 is YYEEEE. CDR3 size: 11 residues. The V gene lost 4 bases and the J gene lost 7 bases, with 9 bases spanning the gap.

This clonotype was counted at least ten times. V usage is TRBV20-1 and J usage is TRBJ2-5, with TRBD2 matching 10 bases. TRBJ2-7 matches the DNA end more closely, so the J call is doubtful. CDR3 length equals 12 residues. Germline CDR1 reads DFQATT; CDR2 reads SNEGSKA (reference sequence). This chain's CDR3 is CSAGRTSGEQYF. CDR3 nucleotide sequence: TGCAGTGCTGGTCGGACTAGCGGCGAGCAGTACTTC.

This rearrangement joins TRBV28 to TRBJ1-3; D is possibly TRBD1 (6 bases). Germline-derived CDR1 and CDR2 are MDHEN and SYDVKM. V gave up 5 bases and J gave up 0 bases, with 17 bases separating them. The CDR3 covers 17 residues. The CDR3 DNA reads TGTGCCAGCAGTCCAACTCAGGGGACTATCTCTGGAAACACCATATATTTT. Its protein product is CASSPTQGTISGNTIYF.

The chain combines TRBV10-3 with TRBJ2-5, with D unresolved. The CDR3 is made up of 12 amino acids. Germline V CDR1 and CDR2: ENHRY, SYGVKD. The V end was cut by 6 bases, the J end by 11 bases, with 16 bases between. CDR3 nucleotide sequence: TGTGCCATCAGGCTGATGAGAGGAGAGCAGTACTTC. As protein: CAIRLMRGEQYF.

This chain links TRBV12-3 or TRBV12-4 with TRBJ1-6; the match to TRBD1 covers 7 bases. The CDR3 has 15 residues. Trimming at V came to 5 bases and at J to 6 bases, leaving 7 bases not matched to a gene. The CDR3 coding sequence is TGTGCCAGCAGTCAATTGACAGGGAGTAATTCACCCCTCCACTTT. Amino acids: CASSQLTGSNSPLHF.

This chain links TRBV7-2 with TRBJ2-5; D remains ambiguous. The CDR3 runs to 14 residues. Germline V gene lookup returns CDR1 SGHTA and CDR2 FQGNSA. Trimming cost V 1 base and J 5 bases, with 11 bases left between them. For the CDR3, the DNA is TGTGCCAGCAGCTTAGGAATGTTGCGGGAGACCCAGTACTTC. Its translation: CASSLGMLRETQYF. Full variable domain (rest looked up from reference TRBV7-2 and TRBJ2-5): GAGVSQSPSNKVTEKGKDVELRCDPISGHTALYWYRQSLGQGLEFLIYFQGNSAPDKSGLPSDRFSAERTGGSVSTLTIQRTQQEDSAVYLCASSLGMLRETQYFGPGTRLLVL.

This clonotype has a single count. The chain carries TRBV28 and TRBJ2-7; weak D call: TRBD2 (6 bases). V was clipped by 5 bases and J by 6 bases, with 11 bases between them. This CDR3 spans 12 amino acids. CDR1 and CDR2 from the germline V gene are MDHEN and SYDVKM. CDR3 sequence (DNA): TGTGCCAGCAGTGGGACTCGGTCCGAGCAGTACTTC. Protein: CASSGTRSEQYF.

The rearrangement uses TRBV6-2 or TRBV6-3 and TRBJ2-1, with D unresolved. This CDR3 spans 14 amino acids. V lost 6 bases, J lost 6 bases, and 15 bases lay in between. CDR1 is MNHEY and CDR2 is SVGEGT in the germline V gene. The CDR3, as DNA: TGTGCCAGCAGGTCAGACTTCTACCTCAATGAGCAGTTCTTC. This encodes CASRSDFYLNEQFF.

The rearrangement links TRBV19 to TRBJ1-6; no firm D call. The CDR3 is 13 residues long. V lost 4 bases and J 11 bases, leaving 12 bases between the germline ends. The germline CDR1 and CDR2 sequences are LNHDA and SQIVND (reference sequence). CDR3 sequence reads: CASSNPRQTPLHF. Written as DNA, the CDR3 is TGTGCCAGTAGTAACCCCCGACAAACACCCCTCCACTTT.

This clonotype was detected only a few times. V is TRBV20-1 and J is TRBJ2-4; D possibly corresponds to TRBD1 (7 bases). Per the germline V gene, CDR1 is DFQATT and CDR2 is SNEGSKA (reference sequence). CDR3 length: 15 amino acids. With 2 bases removed from V and 5 bases from J, the gap between germline ends came to 16 bases. CDR3 sequence (DNA): TGCAGTGCTAGACAGGGGGGTGGTGGCCAAAACATTCAGTACTTC. Amino acid sequence: CSARQGGGGQNIQYF.

This rearrangement joins TRBV6-5 to TRBJ2-1, with D uncertain. Per germline, CDR1 MNHEY and CDR2 SVGAGI. Trimming removed 0 bases at V and 3 bases at J, with 3 bases between. This CDR3 contains 13 residues. CDR3: CASSYSIYNEQFF. The CDR3 nucleotides read TGTGCCAGCAGTTACTCGATCTACAATGAGCAGTTCTTC.

The genes are TRBV2 and TRBJ2-7; TRBD2 matches 12 bases. The length of the CDR3 is 14 residues. Germline trimming cut 5 bases from V and 7 bases from J; bases unmatched to any gene: 6. CDR1 is SNHLY and CDR2 is FYNNEI in the germline V gene. CDR3 sequence: CASSKGLAGNEQYF. For the CDR3, the DNA is TGTGCCAGCAGTAAAGGACTAGCGGGGAATGAGCAGTACTTC.

This clonotype turned up a few times. CDR3 sequence: CASSASDEQFF. CDR3 DNA sequence: TGTGCCAGCAGCGCCTCGGATGAGCAGTTCTTC. The chain links TRBV7-9 to TRBJ2-1; D gene ambiguous. V lost 5 bases to trimming and J lost 8 bases, with 7 bases between them. The V gene's germline CDR1 is SEHNR and CDR2 FQNEAQ (reference sequence). This CDR3 comprises 11 residues.

The chain joins TRBV28 to TRBJ2-6, with 9 nucleotides matching TRBD1. Germline CDR1 MDHEN, CDR2 SYDVKM. CDR3 length: 16 residues. The J segment lost 2 bases and the V segment lost 4 bases, leaving 3 bases of the junction unmatched. CDR3 sequence (DNA): TGTGCCAGCAGTTCATACAGGGGGCCTGGGGCCAACGTCCTGACTTTC. Translation: CASSSYRGPGANVLTF.

The V gene is TRBV3-1, the J gene TRBJ2-4; D could derive from TRBD1 or TRBD2 (5 bases each). The DNA end favors TRBJ2-7, so the J call may be wrong. Germline-derived CDR1 and CDR2 are LGHDT and YNNKEL (reference sequence). The CDR3 runs to 16 residues. CDR3 bases: TGTGCCAGCAGCCAAGTCCGGGGCGCCGCACTATACGAGCAGTACTTC. This sequence encodes CASSQVRGAALYEQYF.

This clonotype was seen only a few times. This chain links TRBV28 with TRBJ1-2; no reliable D call. CDR1 MDHEN and CDR2 SYDVKM come from the germline V gene. V was cut by 5 bases and J by 4 bases, with 20 bases left in between. The CDR3 runs 16 residues. This CDR3 is CASSIPAPGDRYGYTF. The CDR3 region has the DNA TGTGCCAGCAGTATCCCTGCCCCGGGTGACCGCTATGGCTACACCTTC.

CDR3 sequence reads: CASRQDGQGPAQPQHF. The CDR3 bases are TGTGCCAGCAGACAAGACGGACAGGGACCTGCTCAGCCCCAGCATTTT. This chain connects TRBV28 to TRBJ1-5; 8 bases map to TRBD1. Looked up from germline, CDR1 is MDHEN and CDR2 is SYDVKM. CDR3 length: 16 residues. With 6 bases clipped from V and 6 bases from J, the junction kept 13 bases outside the gene matches.

The V gene is TRBV9, the J gene TRBJ2-5; D is uncertain. Trimming removed 4 bases from V and 5 bases from J, with 18 bases in between. CDR3 length: 15 residues. Per the germline V gene, CDR1 is SGDLS and CDR2 is YYNGEE. CDR3 residues: CASSSFRAGGETQYF. The CDR3 DNA follows: TGTGCCAGCAGCTCATTTCGGGCAGGCGGCGAGACCCAGTACTTC.

This clonotype came up once. The CDR3 nucleotides read TGCGCCAGCAGCCTAGCCCGTCGGGGGGGGGGCAGCTACAATGAGCAGTTCTTC. Its protein product is CASSLARRGGGSYNEQFF. The V and J genes are TRBV5-1 and TRBJ2-1; 8 positions match TRBD2. V lost 4 bases, J lost 3 bases, and 15 bases stayed unmatched. The CDR3 is 18 amino acids. The V gene's germline CDR1 is SGHRS and CDR2 YFSETQ.

The chain combines TRBV4-1 with TRBJ2-7; 16 bases are a match to TRBD2. This CDR3 spans 15 amino acids. Germline V gene lookup returns CDR1 MGHRA and CDR2 YSYEKL. With V trimmed by 8 bases and J by 4 bases, 5 bases remained unmatched. CDR3 coding DNA: TGCGCCAGCTCCGGGACTAGCGGGGGGGAATACGAGCAGTACTTC. Translation gives CASSGTSGGEYEQYF.

The chain couples TRBV20-1 to TRBJ1-2; D remains unclear. V was trimmed by 8 bases and J by 0 bases, leaving 10 bases between them. Germline V gene lookup returns CDR1 DFQATT and CDR2 SNEGSKA (reference sequence). This CDR3 is built from 12 residues. CDR3 loop: CSIQHSNYGYTF. The CDR3 bases are TGCAGTATACAGCATTCTAACTATGGCTACACCTTC.

The rearrangement uses TRBV5-5 and TRBJ2-1; D is possibly TRBD2 (6 bases). The CDR3 totals 17 residues. CDR1 is SGHKS and CDR2 is YYEKEE in the germline V gene (reference sequence). Deletions cut 4 bases from V and 4 bases from J, with 21 bases between. This CDR3 is CASSLYLRDGGYNEQFF. The CDR3 DNA sequence: TGTGCCAGCAGCCTCTACCTCCGGGACGGGGGATACAATGAGCAGTTCTTC.

V gene TRBV20-1 combines with J gene TRBJ2-4; 9 nucleotides agree with TRBD2. The DNA matches TRBJ2-7 better at its end, which makes the J call doubtful. The V gene's germline CDR1 is DFQATT and CDR2 SNEGSKA (reference sequence). The CDR3 contains 12 residues. CDR3 DNA sequence: TGCAGTGCTAAGCTAGCGGGGCACGAGCAGTACTTC. Its protein product is CSAKLAGHEQYF.

J is TRBJ2-3 and V is TRBV9; D might be TRBD2 (5 bases). V was clipped by 3 bases and J by 5 bases, with 16 bases between them. This CDR3 comprises 15 residues. The germline CDR1 and CDR2 sequences are SGDLS and YYNGEE. The CDR3 sequence is CASSDSGAELDTQYF. The CDR3 bases are TGTGCCAGCAGCGACAGCGGAGCGGAGCTAGATACGCAGTATTTT.

This clonotype was found a few times. The chain joins TRBV4-1 to TRBJ2-7; 8 nucleotides match TRBD2. V trimming: 1 base; J trimming: 5 bases; junction bases outside the gene matches: 7. The CDR3 length is 15 residues. The germline gives CDR1 MGHRA, CDR2 YSYEKL. The CDR3 region has the DNA TGCGCCAGCAGCCAAGGACGGGAGGGTTTGAACGAGCAGTACTTC. Its translation: CASSQGREGLNEQYF.